The text below deals with one T cell receptor (beta chain). The sample comes from a study of T cells in Graves' hyperthyroidism and ophthalmopathy. Those with hyperthyroidism were 18 to 65 years old, newly diagnosed, and ill for under 2 months. RNA transcripts gave rise to amplified TCR beta CDR3 regions. HTBI primers drove first-round RT-PCR of the TCR CDR3. TCRdb fed the multiplex PCR reads into MiXCR, producing one record per CDR3 protein. The profile shows 600,000 to 900,000 distinct CDR3 sequences, about 15% of them singletons. Input material: blood. The TCR comes from a man aged 18 to 30 with Graves' hyperthyroidism.

In nucleotides, the CDR3 is TGTGCCACCAGTGAGACCGGGACAGGGACGAGCCAGCCCCAGCATTTT. This gives the protein CATSETGTGTSQPQHF. The rearrangement links TRBV24-1 to TRBJ1-5; 9 positions match TRBD1. CDR1 and CDR2 from the germline V gene are KGHDR and SFDVKD. V lost 4 bases and J lost 7; bases outside the gene matches: 10. The CDR3 totals 16 residues.